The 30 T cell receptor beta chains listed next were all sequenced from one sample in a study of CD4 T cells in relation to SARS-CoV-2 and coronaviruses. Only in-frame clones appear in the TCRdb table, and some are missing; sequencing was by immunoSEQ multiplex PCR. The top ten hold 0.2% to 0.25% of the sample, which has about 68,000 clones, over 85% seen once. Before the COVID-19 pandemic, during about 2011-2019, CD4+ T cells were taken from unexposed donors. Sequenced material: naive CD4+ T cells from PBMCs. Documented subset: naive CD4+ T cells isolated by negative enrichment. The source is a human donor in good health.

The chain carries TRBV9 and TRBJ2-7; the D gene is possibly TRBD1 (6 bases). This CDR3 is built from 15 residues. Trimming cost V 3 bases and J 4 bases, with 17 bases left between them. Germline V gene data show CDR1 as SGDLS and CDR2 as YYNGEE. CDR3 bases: TGTGCCAGCAGCGCGCAACTACAGGGCGGATACGAGCAGTACTTC. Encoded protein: CASSAQLQGGYEQYF.

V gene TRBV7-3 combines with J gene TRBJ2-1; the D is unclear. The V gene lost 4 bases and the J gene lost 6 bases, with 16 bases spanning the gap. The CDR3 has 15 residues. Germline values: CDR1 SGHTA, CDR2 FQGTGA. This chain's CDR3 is CASSSLVGVRNEQFF. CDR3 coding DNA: TGTGCCAGCAGCTCCCTCGTCGGCGTTCGCAATGAGCAGTTCTTC.

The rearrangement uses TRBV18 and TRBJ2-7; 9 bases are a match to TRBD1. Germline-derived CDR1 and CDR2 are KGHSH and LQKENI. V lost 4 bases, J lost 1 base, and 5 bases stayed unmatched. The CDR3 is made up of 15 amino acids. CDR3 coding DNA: TGTGCCAGCTCACAATCCGGGACAGGGTCCTACGAGCAGTACTTC. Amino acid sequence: CASSQSGTGSYEQYF.

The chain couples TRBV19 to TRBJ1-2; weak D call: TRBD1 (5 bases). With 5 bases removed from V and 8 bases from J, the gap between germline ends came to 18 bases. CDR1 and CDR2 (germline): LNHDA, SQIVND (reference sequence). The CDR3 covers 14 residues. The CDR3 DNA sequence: TGTGCCAGTAGTTTCCGGGACGGAGTAGGGGGCTACACCTTC. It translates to CASSFRDGVGGYTF.

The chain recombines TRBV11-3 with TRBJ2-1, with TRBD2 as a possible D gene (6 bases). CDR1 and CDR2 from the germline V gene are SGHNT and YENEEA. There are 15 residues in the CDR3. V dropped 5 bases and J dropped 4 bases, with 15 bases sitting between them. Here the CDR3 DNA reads TGTGCCAGCAGCCCCCCAGCGGGTCGTTACAATGAGCAGTTCTTC. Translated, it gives CASSPPAGRYNEQFF.

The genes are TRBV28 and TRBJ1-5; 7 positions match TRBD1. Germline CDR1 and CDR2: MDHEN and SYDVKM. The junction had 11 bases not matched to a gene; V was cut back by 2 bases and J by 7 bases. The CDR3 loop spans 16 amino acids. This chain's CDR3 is CASSLPRGTARQPQHF. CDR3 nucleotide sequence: TGTGCCAGCAGTTTACCCAGAGGGACAGCTCGGCAGCCCCAGCATTTT.

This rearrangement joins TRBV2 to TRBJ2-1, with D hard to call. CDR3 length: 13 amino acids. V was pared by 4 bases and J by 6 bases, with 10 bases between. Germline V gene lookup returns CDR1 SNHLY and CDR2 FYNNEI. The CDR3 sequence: CASSVMAANEQFF. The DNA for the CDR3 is TGTGCCAGCAGTGTAATGGCAGCCAATGAGCAGTTCTTC. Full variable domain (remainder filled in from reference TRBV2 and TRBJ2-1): EPEVTQTPSHQVTQMGQEVILRCVPISNHLYFYWYRQILGQKVEFLVSFYNNEISEKSEIFDDQFSVERPDGSNFTLKIRSTKLEDSAMYFCASSVMAANEQFFGPGTRLTVL.

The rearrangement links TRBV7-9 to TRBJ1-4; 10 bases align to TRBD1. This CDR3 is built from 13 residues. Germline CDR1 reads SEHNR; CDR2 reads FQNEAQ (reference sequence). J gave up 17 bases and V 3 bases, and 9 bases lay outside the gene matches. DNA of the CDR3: TGTGCCAGCAGCTTCTACACCGGGACAGGGGCCTTTTTT. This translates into CASSFYTGTGAFF.

CDR3 sequence reads: CASSLRTAKETQYF. Written as DNA, the CDR3 is TGCGCCAGCAGCTTGCGAACAGCAAAAGAGACCCAGTACTTC. The rearrangement joins TRBV5-1 to TRBJ2-5; D unresolved. V was cut by 1 base and J by 3 bases, with 10 bases left in between. From germline, CDR1 is SGHRS and CDR2 YFSETQ. CDR3 size: 14 residues.

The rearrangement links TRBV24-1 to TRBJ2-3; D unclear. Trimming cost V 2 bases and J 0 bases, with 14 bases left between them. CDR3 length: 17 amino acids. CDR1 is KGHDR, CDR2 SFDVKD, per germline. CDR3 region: CATSDYLESQSTDTQYF. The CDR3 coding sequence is TGTGCCACCAGTGATTATCTCGAGTCCCAGAGCACAGATACGCAGTATTTT.

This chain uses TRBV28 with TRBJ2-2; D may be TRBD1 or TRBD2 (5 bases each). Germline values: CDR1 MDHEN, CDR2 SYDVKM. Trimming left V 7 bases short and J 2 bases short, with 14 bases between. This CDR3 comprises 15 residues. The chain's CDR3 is CASTLSGHNTGELFF. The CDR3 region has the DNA TGTGCCAGCACCCTAAGCGGACACAACACCGGGGAGCTGTTTTTT.

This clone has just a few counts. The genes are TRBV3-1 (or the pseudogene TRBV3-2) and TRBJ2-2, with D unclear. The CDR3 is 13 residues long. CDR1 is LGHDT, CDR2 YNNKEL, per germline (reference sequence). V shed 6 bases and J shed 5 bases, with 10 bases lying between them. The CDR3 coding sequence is TGTGCCAGCAGTCCCCCTGGGACCGGGGAGCTGTTTTTT. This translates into CASSPPGTGELFF.

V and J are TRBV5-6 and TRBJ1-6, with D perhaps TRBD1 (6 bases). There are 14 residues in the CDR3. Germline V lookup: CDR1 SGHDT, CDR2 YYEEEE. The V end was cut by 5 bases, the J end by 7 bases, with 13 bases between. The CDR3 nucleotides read TGTGCCAGCAGGGATGGACAGTGGAATTCACCCCTCCACTTT. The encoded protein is CASRDGQWNSPLHF.

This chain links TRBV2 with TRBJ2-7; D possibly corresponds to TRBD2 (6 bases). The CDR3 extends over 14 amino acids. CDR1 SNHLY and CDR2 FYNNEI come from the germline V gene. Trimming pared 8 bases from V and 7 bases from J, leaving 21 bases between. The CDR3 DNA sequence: TGTGCCAGCTCCAGGGAGCGCGGGGCGAGGGAGCAGTACTTC. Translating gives CASSRERGAREQYF.

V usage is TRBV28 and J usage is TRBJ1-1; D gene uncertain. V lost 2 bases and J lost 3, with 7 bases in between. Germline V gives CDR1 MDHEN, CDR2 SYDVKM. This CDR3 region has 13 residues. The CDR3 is CASSLPIDTEAFF. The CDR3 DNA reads TGTGCCAGCAGTTTACCCATCGACACTGAAGCTTTCTTT. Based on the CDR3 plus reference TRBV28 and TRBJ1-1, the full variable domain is DVKVTQSSRYLVKRTGEKVFLECVQDMDHENMFWYRQDPGLGLRLIYFSYDVKMKEKGDIPEGYSVSREKKERFSLILESASTNQTSMYLCASSLPIDTEAFFGQGTRLTVV.

The CDR3 nucleotides read TGTGCCAGCAGCCCGACAGGGGGCAACAATCAGCCCCAGCATTTT. Protein sequence: CASSPTGGNNQPQHF. The chain combines TRBV11-2 with TRBJ1-5, with 10 bases identical to TRBD1. The junction had 4 bases not matched to a gene; V was cut back by 5 bases and J by 3 bases. The CDR3 covers 15 residues. The germline gives CDR1 SGHAT, CDR2 FQNNGV.

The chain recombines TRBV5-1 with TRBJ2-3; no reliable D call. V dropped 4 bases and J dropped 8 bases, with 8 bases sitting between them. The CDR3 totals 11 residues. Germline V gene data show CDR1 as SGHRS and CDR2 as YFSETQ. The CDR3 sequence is CASSHEVTQYF. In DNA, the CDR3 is TGCGCCAGCAGCCACGAAGTTACGCAGTATTTT.

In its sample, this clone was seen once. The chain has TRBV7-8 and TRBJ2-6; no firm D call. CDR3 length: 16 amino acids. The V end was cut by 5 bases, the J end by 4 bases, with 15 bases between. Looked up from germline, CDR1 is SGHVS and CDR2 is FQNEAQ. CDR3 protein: CASSAQGQMGANVLTF. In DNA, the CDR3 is TGTGCCAGCAGCGCCCAAGGGCAAATGGGGGCCAACGTCCTGACTTTC.

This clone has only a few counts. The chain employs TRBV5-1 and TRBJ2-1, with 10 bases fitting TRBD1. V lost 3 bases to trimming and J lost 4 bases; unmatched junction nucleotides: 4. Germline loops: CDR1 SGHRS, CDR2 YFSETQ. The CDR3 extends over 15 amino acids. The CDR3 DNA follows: TGCGCCAGCAGCTACGGGACAGGGGCGTACAATGAGCAGTTCTTC. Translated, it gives CASSYGTGAYNEQFF.

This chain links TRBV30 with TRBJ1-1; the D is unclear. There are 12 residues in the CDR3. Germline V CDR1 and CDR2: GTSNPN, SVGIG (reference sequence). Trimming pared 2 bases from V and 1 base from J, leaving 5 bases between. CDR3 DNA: TGTGCCTGGAGTCCCCAGAACACTGAAGCTTTCTTT. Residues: CAWSPQNTEAFF.

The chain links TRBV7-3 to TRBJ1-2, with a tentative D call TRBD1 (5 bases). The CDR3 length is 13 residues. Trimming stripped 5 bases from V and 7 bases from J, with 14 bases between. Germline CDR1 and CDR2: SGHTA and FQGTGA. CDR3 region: CASSLPGAVGYTF. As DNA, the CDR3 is TGTGCCAGCAGCCTCCCCGGGGCGGTTGGCTACACCTTC.

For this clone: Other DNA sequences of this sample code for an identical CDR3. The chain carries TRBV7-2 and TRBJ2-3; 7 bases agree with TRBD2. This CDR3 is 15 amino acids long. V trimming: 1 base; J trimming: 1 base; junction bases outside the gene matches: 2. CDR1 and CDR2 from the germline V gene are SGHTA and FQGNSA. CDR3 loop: CASSLGSGGTDTQYF. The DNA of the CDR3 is TGTGCCAGCAGCTTAGGAAGCGGGGGCACAGATACGCAGTATTTT. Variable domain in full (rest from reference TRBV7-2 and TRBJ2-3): GAGVSQSPSNKVTEKGKDVELRCDPISGHTALYWYRQSLGQGLEFLIYFQGNSAPDKSGLPSDRFSAERTGGSVSTLTIQRTQQEDSAVYLCASSLGSGGTDTQYFGPGTRLTVL.

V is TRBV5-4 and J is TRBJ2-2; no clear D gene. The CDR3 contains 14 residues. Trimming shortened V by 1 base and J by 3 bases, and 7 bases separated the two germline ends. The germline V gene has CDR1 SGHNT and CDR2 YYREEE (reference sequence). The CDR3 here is CASSLTPDTGELFF. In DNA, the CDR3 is TGTGCCAGCAGCTTGACCCCCGACACCGGGGAGCTGTTTTTT.

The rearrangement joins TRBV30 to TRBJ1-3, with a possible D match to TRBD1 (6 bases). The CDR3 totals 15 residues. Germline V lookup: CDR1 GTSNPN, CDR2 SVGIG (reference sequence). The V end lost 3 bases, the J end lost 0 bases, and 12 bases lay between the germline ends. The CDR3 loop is CAWRNTGSSGNTIYF. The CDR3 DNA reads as TGTGCCTGGAGGAACACAGGGAGCTCTGGAAACACCATATATTTT.

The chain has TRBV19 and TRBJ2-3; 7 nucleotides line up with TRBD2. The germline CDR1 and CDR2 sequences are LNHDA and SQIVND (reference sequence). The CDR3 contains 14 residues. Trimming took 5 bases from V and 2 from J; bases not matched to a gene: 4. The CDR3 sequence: CASSPTSNTDTQYF. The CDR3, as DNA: TGTGCCAGTAGTCCGACTAGCAACACAGATACGCAGTATTTT. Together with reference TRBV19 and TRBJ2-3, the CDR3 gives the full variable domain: DGGITQSPKYLFRKEGQNVTLSCEQNLNHDAMYWYRQDPGQGLRLIYYSQIVNDFQKGDIAEGYSVSREKKESFPLTVTSAQKNPTAFYLCASSPTSNTDTQYFGPGTRLTVL.

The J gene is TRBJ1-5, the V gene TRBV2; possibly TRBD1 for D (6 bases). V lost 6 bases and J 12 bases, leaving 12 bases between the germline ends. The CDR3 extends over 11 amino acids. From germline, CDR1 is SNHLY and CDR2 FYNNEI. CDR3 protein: CASRDSQDQHF. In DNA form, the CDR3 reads TGTGCCAGCAGGGACAGTCAAGACCAGCATTTT.

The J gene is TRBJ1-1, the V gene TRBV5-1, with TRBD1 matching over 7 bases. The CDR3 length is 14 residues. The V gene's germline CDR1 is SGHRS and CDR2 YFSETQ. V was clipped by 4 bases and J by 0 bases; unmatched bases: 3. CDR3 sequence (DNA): TGCGCCAGCAGCGTTGACAGGGTGAACACTGAAGCTTTCTTT. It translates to CASSVDRVNTEAFF.

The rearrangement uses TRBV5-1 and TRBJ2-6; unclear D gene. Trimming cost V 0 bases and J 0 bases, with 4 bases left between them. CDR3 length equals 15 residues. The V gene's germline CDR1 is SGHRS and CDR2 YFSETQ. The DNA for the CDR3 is TGCGCCAGCAGCTTGGGATCCTCTGGGGCCAACGTCCTGACTTTC. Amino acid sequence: CASSLGSSGANVLTF.

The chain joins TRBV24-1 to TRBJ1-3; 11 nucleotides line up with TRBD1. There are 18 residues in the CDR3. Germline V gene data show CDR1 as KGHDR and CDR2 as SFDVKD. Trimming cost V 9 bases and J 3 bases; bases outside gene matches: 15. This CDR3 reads CATENVVGQGAGGNTIYF. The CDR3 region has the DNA TGTGCCACCGAGAATGTAGTAGGACAGGGGGCAGGTGGAAACACCATATATTTT.

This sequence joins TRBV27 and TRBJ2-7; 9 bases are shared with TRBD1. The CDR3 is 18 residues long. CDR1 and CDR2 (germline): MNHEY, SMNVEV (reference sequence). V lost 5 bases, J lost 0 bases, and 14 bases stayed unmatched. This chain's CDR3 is CASSLLLGGTGSSYEQYF. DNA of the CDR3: TGTGCCAGCAGTCTCCTCTTGGGGGGGACAGGGAGCTCCTACGAGCAGTACTTC.